Listed below are T cell receptor beta chains from one sample, sequenced in a study of blood T cell repertoires in COVID-19. Repertoires were generated with immunoSEQ multiplex PCR, while TCRdb's copy carries only in-frame clones and drops some. The table includes about 82,000 clones, 80% detected once. Sequencing was done on a sample of peripheral blood. The receptors were gathered from a woman aged 40 to 49 with active or convalescent COVID-19. Each CDR3 is given without its conserved first and last residue.

CDR3 protein | V gene
ASSLAGTGNTQY | TRBV9
ASSSRQATSYEQY | TRBV10-2
ASSQVLRGGETQY | TRBV4-3
ASSFVSGGIYEQY | TRBV27
ASSVGREGYNEQF | TRBV9
ASSQVGTVNTEAF | TRBV3-1/TRBV3-2
ASSYVSNEQF | TRBV6-6
ASSLEGGRHYNEQF | TRBV7-9
ASSPVVLAPEEKLF | TRBV5-6
AISGAANTGELF | TRBV10-3
ASSYSQGTGNTIY | TRBV6-5
ASSTGTEGTEAF | TRBV10-2
ATSRGGTGNTEAF | TRBV15
ASSVFPRGGDSPLH | TRBV9
ASSLGTGYEQY | TRBV11-2
ASSPGTGYYEQY | TRBV6-5
ASATAQGSNSPLH | TRBV19
ASSLVLAGSDTQY | TRBV7-2
ASSSQRGGQKDTQY | TRBV6-2/TRBV6-3
ASSYGQADSGNTIY | TRBV6-5
AISESPAGAAYEQY | TRBV10-3
ASSLSAGGAYEQY | TRBV27
ASSSLKTGWDTEAF | TRBV6-5
ASSLEGLRGADTQY | TRBV5-1
ASSIEQGRAVFGYT | TRBV19
SVELPADPTDTQY | TRBV29-1
ASSQTGVHRFLH | TRBV6-5
ASSTPTGFAGNYGYT | TRBV19
ASSKRTGGFEKLF | TRBV5-6
ASSQEASGAYEQY | TRBV4-2
ASSQKSPGLAAYNEQF | TRBV3-1/TRBV3-2
ASRTPGGSEKLF | TRBV30
ASTPGTRPYEQY | TRBV28
ASSPNTLGQQTDTQY | TRBV4-1
ASSEALGTVREKLF | TRBV6-1
ASSIAGQGAPLTPLH | TRBV28
ASSLGGGSYNEQF | TRBV7-9
ASSLSSGSGYEQY | TRBV27
ASSDTGGYEQY | TRBV7-9
ASSQVWDRGGPSYNSPLH | TRBV4-3
ASSIDPARGRYNSPLH | TRBV19
ASRGSGKNIQY | TRBV19
ASRQTGYGYT | TRBV3-1/TRBV3-2
ASSQGRLREEKLF | TRBV4-3
ASSSTLARQY | TRBV7-2
ATHRGTGSNQPQH | TRBV15
ASSQGLAKNIQY | TRBV11-2
ASSLYPYTEAF | TRBV27
ASSLRRGVGTEAF | TRBV11-3
ASSTHRNTEAF | TRBV7-3
ASSSLRLAGEETQY | TRBV7-9
ASSLLTGGETQY | TRBV5-4
ASSLGGTGLNEQF | TRBV5-5
AWSGNYPGHPNTEAF | TRBV30
ASSSGRAKLF | TRBV19
ASSMTPMEYNEQF | TRBV28
ASSLAAVLTDEKLF | TRBV5-5
ASSFSSTDTQY | TRBV7-3
ASIWGGVRNYEQY | TRBV6-4